Presented here are 15 T cell receptor beta chains from one specimen sequenced in a study of relationships among human T cell subsets. Bead selections for CD25, CD56 and CD294 left a flow-through collected as Th1 cells. Semiquantitative ARM-PCR amplified T cell receptor alpha and beta CDR3 regions from mRNA. ARM-PCR used tagged nested gene-specific primers, then communal superprimers for exponential amplification. TCRdb analysed the multiplex PCR reads with MiXCR anew, one entry per CDR3 protein. The sample has 10,000 to 15,000 distinct CDR3 sequences, 67% seen once. Sequenced: CD4+ Th1 cells sorted from blood. These receptors all stem from a man between 35 and 55 years old in good health.

V and J are TRBV20-1 and TRBJ2-7, with D tentatively TRBD2 (6 bases). Deletions cut 6 bases from V and 3 bases from J, with 15 bases between. The CDR3 runs 13 residues. In germline, CDR1 is DFQATT, CDR2 SNEGSKA (reference sequence). The CDR3 region has the DNA TGCAGTGCCTGCCGGGACTGGAACTACGAGCAGTACTTC. This sequence encodes CSACRDWNYEQYF.

The chain carries TRBV11-2 and TRBJ2-5, with TRBD1 as a possible D gene (6 bases). Germline V lookup: CDR1 SGHAT, CDR2 FQNNGV. The CDR3 totals 15 residues. The germline V and J ends were trimmed by 0 bases and 3 bases, with 11 bases remaining between them. CDR3 in amino acids: CASSLDGTKEETQYF. The DNA of the CDR3 is TGTGCCAGCAGCTTAGATGGGACAAAGGAAGAGACCCAGTACTTC.

About this clonotype: The conserved phenylalanine or tryptophan is not found at the CDR3 terminus, so this likely reflects a read error. The CDR3 nucleotides read TGTGCCAGCAGCAGAGGGTTCACAGATACGCAGTATCTT. This gives the protein CASSRGFTDTQYL. The J gene is TRBJ2-3, the V gene TRBV7-2; the D gene is possibly TRBD2 (5 bases). Between the trimmed V and J ends, which lost 5 bases and 2 bases, there was a span of 8 bases. In germline, CDR1 is SGHTA, CDR2 FQGNSA. The CDR3 sequence is 13 residues long.

A remark on this clonotype: The junction departs from germline at one end; a sequencing error may be responsible. This sequence joins TRBV7-9 and TRBJ2-3; unclear D gene. The germline V gene encodes CDR1 SEHNR and CDR2 FQNEAQ (reference sequence). CDR3 length: 13 residues. CDR3 nucleotides: TGTGCTAGCAGCTTAGCTACCACAGATACGCAGTATTTT. Encoded protein: CASSLATTDTQYF. The entire variable domain, with the rest obtained from reference TRBV7-9 and TRBJ2-3, is as follows: DTGVSQNPRHKITKRGQNVTFRCDPISEHNRLYWYRQTLGQGPEFLTYFQNEAQLEKSRLLSDRFSAERPKGSFSTLEIQRTEQGDSAMYLCASSLATTDTQYFGPGTRLTVL.

The chain uses TRBV29-1 and TRBJ1-5, with 7 nucleotides matching TRBD1. This CDR3 comprises 13 residues. Germline-derived CDR1 and CDR2 are SQVTM and ANQGSEA. J was trimmed by 0 bases and V by 5 bases; bases with no gene match: 1. The CDR3 spells CSVRTGSNQPQHF. Here the CDR3 DNA reads TGCAGCGTTCGGACAGGTAGCAATCAGCCCCAGCATTTT.

This rearrangement joins TRBV11-2 to TRBJ2-3; D is possibly TRBD2 (5 bases). Germline V CDR1 and CDR2: SGHAT, FQNNGV. Trimming removed 2 bases at V and 2 bases at J, with 11 bases between. The length of the CDR3 is 15 residues. The CDR3 spells CASSLMPRDTDTQYF. Here the CDR3 DNA reads TGTGCCAGCAGCTTAATGCCCCGGGACACAGATACGCAGTATTTT.

This chain joins TRBV28 and TRBJ2-2; 11 bases are a match to TRBD2. The CDR3 has 13 amino acids. The germline V gene has CDR1 MDHEN and CDR2 SYDVKM. Unmatched junction bases numbered 2, after V lost 5 bases and J lost 9 bases. The CDR3 DNA sequence: TGTGCCAGCAGTCTAGCGGGAGGCCGGGAGCTGTTTTTT. As protein: CASSLAGGRELFF.

The chain combines TRBV27 with TRBJ2-1; D remains unclear. Germline CDR1 is MNHEY and CDR2 is SMNVEV (reference sequence). This CDR3 comprises 12 residues. V was shortened by 5 bases and J by 7 bases, with 9 bases between the two germline ends. CDR3 DNA sequence: TGTGCCAGCAGTCGAGGCCCGAATGAGCAGTTCTTC. This translates into CASSRGPNEQFF.

J is TRBJ2-7 and V is TRBV27, with TRBD2 matching over 11 bases. J was trimmed by 2 bases and V by 2 bases; bases with no gene match: 8. The CDR3 sequence is 17 residues long. Germline CDR1 is MNHEY and CDR2 is SMNVEV (reference sequence). The DNA of the CDR3 is TGTGCCAGCAGTTTAATCCCTAGCGGGGGGCGACCCTACGAGCAGTACTTC. As protein: CASSLIPSGGRPYEQYF.

The CDR3 spells CASSQEGRADEKLFF. The CDR3 region has the DNA TGCGCCAGCAGCCAAGAGGGCAGGGCGGATGAAAAACTGTTTTTT. The chain has TRBV4-1 and TRBJ1-4; maybe TRBD1 (5 bases). The CDR3 totals 15 residues. Germline V gene sequence: CDR1 MGHRA, CDR2 YSYEKL. The V end was cut by 0 bases, the J end by 6 bases, with 11 bases between.

The chain employs TRBV11-3 and TRBJ2-3; 10 positions match TRBD2. V shed 1 base, J shed 9 bases, and the junction held 7 bases outside the gene matches. This CDR3 is 15 amino acids long. Germline V gene sequence: CDR1 SGHNT, CDR2 YENEEA. CDR3 nucleotides: TGTGCCAGCAGCTTAGCTACTAGCGGGGCACCGACGCAGTATTTT. Its protein product is CASSLATSGAPTQYF.

The rearrangement uses TRBV28 and TRBJ1-6, with no clear D. The CDR3 has 13 residues. Germline V CDR1 and CDR2: MDHEN, SYDVKM. Trimming stripped 4 bases from V and 7 bases from J, with 8 bases between. The CDR3 DNA is TGTGCCAGCAGTTCAGTCTCCAATTCACCCCTCCACTTT. Translating gives CASSSVSNSPLHF.

This sequence joins TRBV7-8 and TRBJ2-7, with TRBD1 identical over 7 bases. Per germline, CDR1 SGHVS and CDR2 FQNEAQ. V trimming: 5 bases; J trimming: 6 bases; junction bases outside the gene matches: 10. The CDR3 extends over 14 amino acids. CDR3: CASSPTGTDGEQYF. CDR3 in DNA: TGTGCCAGCAGCCCGACGGGGACAGACGGCGAGCAGTACTTC.

This clonotype has a single count. J is TRBJ1-1 and V is TRBV27, with TRBD1 as a possible D gene (5 bases). With 8 bases removed from V and 4 bases from J, the gap between germline ends came to 11 bases. Germline V gene data show CDR1 as MNHEY and CDR2 as SMNVEV (reference sequence). The CDR3 is 12 amino acids. In nucleotides, the CDR3 is TGTGCCAGCCAGGGTTCCCTCACTGAAGCTTTCTTT. As protein: CASQGSLTEAFF.

The chain is built from TRBV11-2 and TRBJ1-3, with D perhaps TRBD1 (6 bases). V was clipped by 5 bases and J by 0 bases, with 17 bases between them. There are 17 residues in the CDR3. The germline V gene encodes CDR1 SGHAT and CDR2 FQNNGV. This CDR3 is CASSKSDSLISGNTIYF. The CDR3 DNA reads as TGTGCCAGCAGCAAATCGGACAGCTTGATCTCTGGAAACACCATATATTTT.